This entry concerns a single T cell receptor (beta chain). As yet, its antigen is unknown. The data originate from a study of response to subunit inactivated influenza vaccine. Via MiXCR, TCRdb re-called the RT-PCR reads, giving one row per CDR3 protein. Of more than 550,000 distinct CDR3 sequences listed, around 11% are singletons. Overall study findings and caveats: The authors offered the suggestion that each seasonal influenza vaccination recruits few new T cells.

This sample was shared with a second study, whose subject was T cells expressing NK-cell markers. This second study notes: UMIs accompanied the 5'RACE template switching by which TCR beta cDNA was made.

This receptor was taken from a man aged 45-60 years who received an inactivated influenza vaccine. Sample: PBMCs from blood, taken on the day of vaccination.

The CDR3 sequence is CATSRDLRGTDTQYF. The CDR3 DNA follows: TGTGCCACCAGCAGAGATCTAAGGGGGACAGATACGCAGTATTTT. The gene calls are TRBV15 and TRBJ2-3; maybe TRBD1 (6 bases). This CDR3 is built from 15 residues. Between the trimmed V and J ends, which lost 0 bases and 3 bases, there was a span of 10 bases. CDR1 LNHNV and CDR2 YYDKDF come from the germline V gene (reference sequence). The entire variable domain, with the rest obtained from reference TRBV15 and TRBJ2-3, is as follows: DAMVIQNPRYQVTQFGKPVTLSCSQTLNHNVMYWYQQKSSQAPKLLFHYYDKDFNNEADTPDNFQSRRPNTSFCFLDIRSPGLGDTAMYLCATSRDLRGTDTQYFGPGTRLTVL.